This T cell receptor (beta chain) originates from a study of CD8 T cells in Susac syndrome. The CDR3 has 18 residues. V lost 4 bases and J lost 0, with 19 bases in between. Germline CDR1 reads MDHEN; CDR2 reads SYDVKM. RNA amounts of roughly 0.5 to 1 ug underwent reverse transcription with random hexamers. The TCR beta CDR3 was amplified by immunoSEQ multiplex PCR across 54 Vbeta, 13 Jbeta. One entry per CDR3 protein results from TCRdb running MiXCR on the immunoSEQ multiplex PCR reads. The table records some 180,000 distinct CDR3 sequences, about 94% of them present only once. CD8+ and CD4+ T cells circulating in blood were sequenced for TCR beta. Controls were healthy donors (matched for age and sex). Through negative isolation, CD4+ and CD8+ T cells were obtained, while TEMRA cells were enriched using FACS.

The origin of this receptor is a human donor in good health. The chain has TRBV28 and TRBJ2-1; D possibly corresponds to TRBD1 (5 bases). Sequencing used CD4+ T cells from PBMCs. The CDR3 sequence: CASSYPGIVISSYNEQFF. DNA of the CDR3: TGTGCCAGCAGTTACCCAGGGATCGTTATTAGCTCCTACAATGAGCAGTTCTTC.